Listed here are 4 T cell receptor beta chains from one sample, sequenced in a study of breast tumors, draining lymph nodes, adjacent tissues (dated by TCRdb to about 2016). The lymph node samples were taken from the axillary draining lymph nodes of breast cancer patients. Libraries were prepared through multiplex PCR. Sequenced using an Illumina HiSeq 2000. TCRdb trimmed the raw reads at Q25, called clones with MiXCR and kept productive beta chains. Merged by CDR3 protein, the rows form single entries marked with the most common genes and DNA. Present in this sample are some 250,000 distinct CDR3 sequences, less than 40% of which were seen just once. The top ten constitute over 3.5% of the sample. The sample taken for sequencing was axillary lymph node tissue. All receptors derive from a female donor with breast cancer. Some clones in this sample may be carry-over from other donors' samples.

CDR3 sequence reads: CASSLEGQGAGEKLFF. The DNA for the CDR3 is TGCGCCAGCAGCTTGGAGGGACAGGGGGCTGGAGAAAAACTGTTTTTT. The gene calls are TRBV5-1 and TRBJ1-4; 12 nucleotides agree with TRBD1. Germline-derived CDR1 and CDR2 are SGHRS and YFSETQ. The V segment lost 0 bases and the J segment 8 bases; nucleotides outside the gene matches: 5. The CDR3 has 16 residues.

This clonotype was counted ten times or more. This sequence joins TRBV6-2 or TRBV6-3 and TRBJ2-5; D might be TRBD2 (6 bases). Trimming left V 4 bases short and J 4 bases short, with 22 bases between. The V gene's germline CDR1 is MNHEY and CDR2 SVGEGT. This CDR3 contains 17 residues. The CDR3 DNA reads TGTGCCAGCAGTTCCGAGTGGCGGGGAGTCAGTCCAGAGACCCAGTACTTC. Encoded protein: CASSSEWRGVSPETQYF.

This clonotype showed up many times. The chain combines TRBV5-1 with TRBJ2-3, with D unresolved. Germline CDR1 reads SGHRS; CDR2 reads YFSETQ. The CDR3 length is 14 residues. V lost 1 base, J lost 0 bases, and 6 bases lay in between. This CDR3 is CASSLPDSTDTQYF. The CDR3 DNA reads TGCGCCAGCAGCTTGCCAGATAGCACAGATACGCAGTATTTT.

With respect to this clonotype: Just one base apart from a much larger clone, this may be a read error. V gene TRBV2 combines with J gene TRBJ2-3, with a tentative D call TRBD2 (7 bases). CDR1 SNHLY and CDR2 FYNNEI come from the germline V gene. Trimming pared 2 bases from V and 0 bases from J, leaving 18 bases between. The CDR3 covers 18 residues. CDR3 sequence: CASSERGIAGASTDTQYF. In DNA, the CDR3 is TGTGCCAGCAGTGAAAGGGGGATTGCGGGAGCTAGCACAGATACGCAGTATTTT.